A single sample is the source of the 2 T cell receptor beta chains below, sequenced in a study of T cell changes during pregnancy in multiple sclerosis. Generated by immunoSEQ multiplex PCR, the TCRdb table keeps only in-frame clones and is missing some. This table holds around 64,000 clones, roughly 92% found once. The material was CD8+ T cells from peripheral blood mononuclear cells, obtained in the third trimester of pregnancy. All receptors derive from a female donor with multiple sclerosis, enrolled in a pregnancy study.

The V gene is TRBV19, the J gene TRBJ2-1; 7 bases fit TRBD1. V shed 5 bases and J 3 bases; nucleotides not matched to a gene: 1. From germline, CDR1 is LNHDA and CDR2 SQIVND (reference sequence). The CDR3 length is 13 residues. The CDR3 region is CASSRTGYNEQFF. The CDR3 DNA follows: TGTGCCAGTAGTCGGACAGGCTACAATGAGCAGTTCTTC.

V usage is TRBV9 and J usage is TRBJ2-7, with a tentative D call TRBD2 (5 bases). Trimming removed 1 base at V and 5 bases at J, with 13 bases between. Germline CDR1 SGDLS, CDR2 YYNGEE. CDR3 size: 14 residues. In DNA form, the CDR3 reads TGTGCCAGCAGCGTACATTGGGAGCTTGACGAGCAGTACTTC. It yields the protein CASSVHWELDEQYF. The entire variable domain, with the rest obtained from reference TRBV9 and TRBJ2-7, is as follows: DSGVTQTPKHLITATGQRVTLRCSPRSGDLSVYWYQQSLDQGLQFLIQYYNGEERAKGNILERFSAQQFPDLHSELNLSSLELGDSALYFCASSVHWELDEQYFGPGTRLTVT.